The present entry profiles one TCR beta chain with its context. Which antigen it targets is not known. No clone much larger than this one lies a single base away; base qualities are absent. The data belong to a study of Ad26.COV2.S vaccination and SARS-CoV-2 variants (dated by TCRdb to the early 2020s). In the study overall: Vaccine-arm donors were drawn from COV1001, a multicentre, randomized, double-blind, placebo-controlled phase I-IIa trial of Ad26.COV2.S in healthy adults. Trial participants were randomized into five groups of five, in which low-dose or high-dose Ad26.COV2.S was given once or twice, or placebo was given on both occasions. A total of 32 samples were included in the TCR-sequenced set, comprising 19 Ad26.COV2.S vaccine recipients, 5 placebo recipients and 8 SARS-CoV-2 convalescent individuals. TCRbeta repertoire sequencing served as the tool for gauging how specific and how broad the SARS-CoV-2-reactive T cell receptors were following Ad26.COV2.S vaccination. Ad26.COV2.S was given intramuscularly at 5x10^10 or 1x10^11 viral particles, as a single shot or as two shots 56 days apart. Investigators remained blinded to trial group allocation during experiments and outcome assessment.

Interpreted using the paper, the treatment or condition label stands for: roughly 18 received Ad26.COV2.S at low or high dose, single or two shots; 5 received placebo; per-sample allocation not given. For vaccine and placebo recipients, repertoires were sequenced using samples collected on day 63 after the first injection. In Cohort 1b, some 25 adults aged 18-55 years were enrolled at a single site in Boston, USA, between 29 July and 7 August 2020. Ad26.COV2.S was a replication-incompetent adenovirus type 26 vector that expressed a prefusion-stabilized SARS-CoV-2 spike protein derived from the original Wuhan strain. The immunoSEQ Assay was the method used to sequence TCRbeta CDR3 regions. After extraction, genomic DNA underwent amplification by bias-controlled multiplex PCR, followed by high-throughput sequencing. From the authors' description of their analysis: To quantify the absolute abundance of each unique TCRbeta CDR3 region, sequences were collapsed and filtered. Usable DNA was measured by amplifying reference genes present in all nucleated cells, and TCRbeta template counts were normalized to that usable DNA to estimate T cell fraction. Repertoire TCRs were annotated as SARS-CoV-2-specific by exact matching of V gene, CDR3 amino acid sequence and J gene to a known reactive TCR set. The reference SARS-CoV-2 TCR set was obtained from MIRA and was filtered for enrichment in COVID-19-positive ImmuneCODE repertoires, whereby public or cross-reactive TCRs were removed. Drawing on the MIRA antigens, annotated TCRs were analysed further at the level of specific ORF or position within ORF. Breadth was defined as the number of annotated unique rearrangements divided by the total number of unique productive rearrangements, and depth was defined as the summed frequency of the annotated unique rearrangements. Two-sided Wilcoxon rank-sum tests were applied when comparing TCR breadth between groups. Not all clones reach the TCRdb copy of this immuneACCESS table, which keeps in-frame sequences only. Checked studies attribute under half of the gap to unresolved V genes and leave the rest unexplained. The V and J calls and clone size are taken from that table; D and trimming were inferred from the DNA. The sample table records 430,000 or so clones; approximately 90% of these occur just once. Jointly, the top ten make up 9.5% to 15% of the sample.

Broad study findings and their caveats: The authors noted that the TCR breadth and depth analyses may have underestimated total T cell responses. Comparable non-spike TCR breadth was observed between vaccine and placebo recipients, consistent with only spike being contained in the vaccine. After vaccination, substantial breadth of spike-specific CD8+ and CD4+ T cell responses was reported. The study was not powered to compare responses between vaccine doses or regimens. Higher spike-specific TCR breadth was observed in Ad26.COV2.S recipients than in placebo recipients (P = 0.0014).

V gives up 4 bases and J gives up 8 bases, and the segment between their germline ends measures 15 bases. The CDR3 starts with the cysteine, ends with the phenylalanine, and has 14 residues. CDR3 DNA is the only sequence kept; it has 42 bases, read in frame from the first base. CDR1 and CDR2 (SGHRS, YFSETQ) derive from the germline V gene. The clonotype comes from a person between 18 and 59 years old who received the Ad26.COV2.S COVID-19 vaccine or a placebo. The V gene is TRBV5-1 and the J gene is TRBJ1-4; the D gene is perhaps TRBD1, from 5 matching bases. This material consisted of peripheral blood, taken in a trial of Ad26.COV2.S vaccine versus placebo. DNA sequence: TGCGCCAGCAGCGTAGGACAAGGAGGGGAAAAACTGTTTTTT. It specifies CASSVGQGGEKLFF.